The 15 T cell receptor beta chains reported below all come from one sample, sequenced in a study of graft-versus-host responses after intestinal transplantation. Some clones are missing from TCRdb's copy, which holds only in-frame ones; the method was immunoSEQ multiplex PCR. Of roughly 69,000 clones listed, roughly 89% were seen once; the top ten hold 6.5% to 8%. The material sequenced was bone marrow, taken around 720 days after intestinal transplantation. These receptors were obtained from a human patient who received an intestinal transplant, so some T cells may come from the graft donor.

The chain recombines TRBV6-5 with TRBJ1-1; no reliable D call. The germline V gene has CDR1 MNHEY and CDR2 SVGAGI. The CDR3 runs to 13 residues. V was clipped by 0 bases and J by 4 bases, with 6 bases between them. The CDR3 region has the DNA TGTGCCAGCAGTTACTCGACCGGCACTGAAGCTTTCTTT. This encodes CASSYSTGTEAFF.

The chain employs TRBV2 and TRBJ2-1; D could derive from TRBD1 or TRBD2 (5 bases each). CDR3 length: 14 residues. V gave up 3 bases and J gave up 8 bases, with 14 bases separating them. Looked up from germline, CDR1 is SNHLY and CDR2 is FYNNEI. CDR3 sequence (DNA): TGTGCCAGCAGTGAGGTGAGGGGTGGCGATGAGCAGTTCTTC. As protein: CASSEVRGGDEQFF.

The chain employs TRBV7-9 and TRBJ1-3, with unresolved D. Trimming took 5 bases from V and 4 from J, leaving 15 bases between them. This CDR3 has 15 amino acids. In germline, CDR1 is SEHNR, CDR2 FQNEAQ (reference sequence). The CDR3 sequence: CASSPWGGRGNTIYF. DNA for the CDR3: TGTGCCAGCAGCCCCTGGGGAGGGCGAGGAAACACCATATATTTT.

This chain links TRBV29-1 with TRBJ2-7; TRBD2 agrees at 7 bases. Germline CDR1 is SQVTM and CDR2 is ANQGSEA. This CDR3 has 13 residues. With V trimmed by 6 bases and J by 6 bases, 11 bases remained unmatched. The CDR3 coding sequence is TGCAGCGTGGCCGGGACTATCACGCGCGAGCAGTACTTC. Translation gives CSVAGTITREQYF.

The J gene is TRBJ2-7, the V gene TRBV6-5; D gene ambiguous. In germline, CDR1 is MNHEY, CDR2 SVGAGI. The CDR3 loop spans 12 amino acids. V was clipped by 5 bases and J by 3 bases, with 8 bases between them. CDR3 amino acids: CASSGPDYEQYF. The DNA of the CDR3 is TGTGCCAGCAGTGGCCCGGACTACGAGCAGTACTTC.

The chain joins TRBV29-1 to TRBJ1-3; no clear D gene. Trimming pared 3 bases from V and 0 bases from J, leaving 9 bases between. This CDR3 is built from 14 residues. The germline V gene has CDR1 SQVTM and CDR2 ANQGSEA. CDR3 DNA: TGCAGCGTTGATGCGCCAGGCTCTGGAAACACCATATATTTT. This codes for CSVDAPGSGNTIYF.

The V gene is TRBV5-4, the J gene TRBJ1-2; 8 positions agree with TRBD1. Per germline, CDR1 SGHNT and CDR2 YYREEE (reference sequence). This CDR3 contains 15 residues. V lost 4 bases and J lost 0; bases outside the gene matches: 5. Here the CDR3 reads CASSLRQGPNYGYTF. In DNA form, the CDR3 reads TGTGCCAGCAGCCTTCGACAGGGGCCTAACTATGGCTACACCTTC.

V usage is TRBV27 and J usage is TRBJ1-5; D is unclear. This CDR3 has 13 residues. Trimming stripped 3 bases from V and 0 bases from J, with 3 bases between. Germline CDR1 and CDR2: MNHEY and SMNVEV (reference sequence). The CDR3 DNA reads as TGTGCCAGCAGTTTCGATAGCAATCAGCCCCAGCATTTT. Its translation is CASSFDSNQPQHF.

The chain couples TRBV27 to TRBJ2-5; maybe TRBD2 (5 bases). Germline V gives CDR1 MNHEY, CDR2 SMNVEV (reference sequence). V was clipped by 2 bases and J by 3 bases, with 10 bases between them. The CDR3 spans 14 residues. CDR3 DNA: TGTGCCAGCAGTTTAACGGGGTGGGAAGAGACCCAGTACTTC. It specifies CASSLTGWEETQYF.

CDR3 residues: CASSSRTRAKNIQYF. The CDR3 nucleotides read TGTGCCAGTAGTAGCCGTACTAGAGCCAAAAACATTCAGTACTTC. V and J are TRBV19 and TRBJ2-4, with a weak D call TRBD2 (5 bases). Trimming cost V 4 bases and J 0 bases, with 10 bases left between them. CDR3 length: 15 amino acids. In germline, CDR1 is LNHDA, CDR2 SQIVND (reference sequence).

The V and J genes are TRBV5-4 and TRBJ2-7; 7 bases are shared with TRBD1. CDR3 length equals 13 residues. Germline V lookup: CDR1 SGHNT, CDR2 YYREEE (reference sequence). Trimming at V came to 3 bases and at J to 6 bases, leaving 6 bases not matched to a gene. CDR3 nucleotides: TGTGCCAGCAGCTGGGATACAGGGGCCGAGCAGTACTTC. Amino acid sequence: CASSWDTGAEQYF.

This CDR3 is CASSNGTSGRKETQYF. Here the CDR3 DNA reads TGCGCCAGCAGTAACGGGACTAGCGGGAGGAAGGAGACCCAGTACTTC. The chain joins TRBV23-1 to TRBJ2-5; 15 bases fit TRBD2. Being an ORF, TRBV23-1 has a function that is uncertain. J was trimmed by 5 bases and V by 5 bases; bases with no gene match: 6. The CDR3 consists of 16 residues.

This chain uses TRBV28 with TRBJ1-6; maybe TRBD1 (6 bases). The CDR3 has 14 residues. V was clipped by 7 bases and J by 10 bases, with 17 bases between them. Germline CDR1 MDHEN, CDR2 SYDVKM. CDR3 protein: CASITGGARSPLHF. Here the CDR3 DNA reads TGTGCCAGCATCACTGGGGGGGCGAGATCACCCCTCCACTTT.

This chain connects TRBV5-5 to TRBJ1-5, with no clear D. The V end was cut by 0 bases, the J end by 0 bases, with 7 bases between. Germline lookup yields CDR1 SGHKS and CDR2 YYEKEE (reference sequence). CDR3 length: 15 residues. CDR3 sequence (DNA): TGTGCCAGCAGCTTGGAGATTTATAGCAATCAGCCCCAGCATTTT. Protein: CASSLEIYSNQPQHF.

Only one count was recorded for this clone. The genes are TRBV5-6 and TRBJ1-4, with D tentatively TRBD1 (6 bases). CDR1 SGHDT and CDR2 YYEEEE come from the germline V gene. V was clipped by 2 bases and J by 8 bases, with 13 bases between them. This CDR3 contains 14 residues. CDR3 DNA sequence: TGTGCCAGCAGCTTTCGGGGGCCCCACGAAAAACTGTTTTTT. Translating it yields CASSFRGPHEKLFF.